A single T cell receptor (beta chain) is shown here with its context. Per the germline V gene, CDR1 is LNHNV and CDR2 is YYDKDF (reference sequence). The CDR3 sequence is 15 residues long. V gave up 1 base and J gave up 1 base, with 10 bases separating them. The protocol was immunoSEQ multiplex PCR, while the TCRdb copy is restricted to in-frame clones and leaves out a portion. The sample lists some 170,000 clones; more than 75% were seen once. This record comes from a study of cytomegalovirus exposure and HLA in healthy donors. Sequenced sample: PBMCs. This TCR derives from a woman in her 30s in good health and CMV-seronegative. The genes are TRBV15 and TRBJ1-2; TRBD1 is a possible D gene (6 bases). Here the CDR3 reads CATSRGTESNYGYTF. The CDR3 DNA sequence: TGTGCCACCAGCAGAGGGACAGAAAGTAACTATGGCTACACCTTC.